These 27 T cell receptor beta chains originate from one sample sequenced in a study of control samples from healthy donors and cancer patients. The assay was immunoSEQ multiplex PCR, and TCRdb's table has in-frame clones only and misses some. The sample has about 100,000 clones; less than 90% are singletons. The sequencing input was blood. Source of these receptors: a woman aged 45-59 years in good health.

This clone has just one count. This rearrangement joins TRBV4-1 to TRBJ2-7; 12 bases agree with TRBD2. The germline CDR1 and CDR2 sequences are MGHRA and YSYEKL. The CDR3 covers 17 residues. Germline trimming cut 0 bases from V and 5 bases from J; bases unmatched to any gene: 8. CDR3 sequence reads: CASSQDLLAGGWNEQYV. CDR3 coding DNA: TGCGCCAGCAGCCAAGATTTACTAGCGGGAGGTTGGAACGAGCAGTACGTC.

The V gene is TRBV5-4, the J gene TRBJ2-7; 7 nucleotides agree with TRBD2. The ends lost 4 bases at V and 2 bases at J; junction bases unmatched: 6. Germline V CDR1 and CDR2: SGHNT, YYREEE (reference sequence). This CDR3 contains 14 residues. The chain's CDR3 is CASSRLAETYEQYV. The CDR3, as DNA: TGTGCCAGCAGCCGGCTAGCGGAGACCTACGAGCAGTACGTC.

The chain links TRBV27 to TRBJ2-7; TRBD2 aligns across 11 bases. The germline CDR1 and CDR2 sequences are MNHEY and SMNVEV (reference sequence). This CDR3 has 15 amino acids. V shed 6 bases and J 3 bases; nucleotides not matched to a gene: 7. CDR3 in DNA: TGTGCCAGCAGATCCCTAGCGGGAGGTATCTACGAGCAGTACGTC. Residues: CASRSLAGGIYEQYV.

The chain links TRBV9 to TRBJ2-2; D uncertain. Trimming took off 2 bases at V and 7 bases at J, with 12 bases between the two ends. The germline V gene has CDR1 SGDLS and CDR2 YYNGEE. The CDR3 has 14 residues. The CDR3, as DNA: TGTGCCAGCAGCGTGGTGGAAGGAAACGGGGAGCTGTTTTTT. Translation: CASSVVEGNGELFF.

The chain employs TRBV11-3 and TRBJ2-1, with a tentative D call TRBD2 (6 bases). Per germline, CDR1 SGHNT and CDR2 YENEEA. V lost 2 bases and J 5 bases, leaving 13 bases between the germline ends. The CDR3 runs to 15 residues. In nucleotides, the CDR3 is TGTGCCAGCAGCTTAATTGGAGGGCAAGACAATGAGCAGTTCTTC. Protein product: CASSLIGGQDNEQFF.

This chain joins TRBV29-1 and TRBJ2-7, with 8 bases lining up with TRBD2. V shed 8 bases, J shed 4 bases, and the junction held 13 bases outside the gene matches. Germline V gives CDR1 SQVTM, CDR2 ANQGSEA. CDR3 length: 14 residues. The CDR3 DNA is TGCAGCCGGACTAGCCTTGGTCTTTATTACGAGCAGTACGTC. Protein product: CSRTSLGLYYEQYV.

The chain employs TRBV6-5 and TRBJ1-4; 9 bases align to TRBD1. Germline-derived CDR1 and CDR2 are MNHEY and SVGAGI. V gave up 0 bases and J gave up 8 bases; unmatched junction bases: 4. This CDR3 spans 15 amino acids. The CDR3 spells CASSYSGTGSEKLFF. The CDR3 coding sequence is TGTGCCAGCAGTTACTCAGGGACAGGGTCGGAAAAACTGTTTTTT.

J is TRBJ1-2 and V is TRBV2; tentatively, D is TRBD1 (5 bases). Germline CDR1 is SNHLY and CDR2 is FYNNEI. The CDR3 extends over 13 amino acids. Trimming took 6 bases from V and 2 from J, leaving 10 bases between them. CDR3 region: CASREDTNYGYTF. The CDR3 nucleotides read TGTGCCAGCAGGGAGGACACGAACTATGGCTACACCTTC.

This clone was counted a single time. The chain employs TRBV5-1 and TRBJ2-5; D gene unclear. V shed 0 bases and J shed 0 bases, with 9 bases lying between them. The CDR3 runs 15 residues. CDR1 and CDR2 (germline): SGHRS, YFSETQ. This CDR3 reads CASSLASSNQETQYF. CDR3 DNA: TGCGCCAGCAGCTTGGCCTCATCCAACCAAGAGACCCAGTACTTC.

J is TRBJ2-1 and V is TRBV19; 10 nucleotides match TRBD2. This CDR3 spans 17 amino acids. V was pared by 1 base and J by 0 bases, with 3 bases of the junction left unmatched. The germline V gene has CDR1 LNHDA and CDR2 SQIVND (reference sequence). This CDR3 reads CASSIVASGSSYNEQFF. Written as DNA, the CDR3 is TGTGCCAGTAGTATAGTAGCTAGCGGGAGCTCCTACAATGAGCAGTTCTTC.

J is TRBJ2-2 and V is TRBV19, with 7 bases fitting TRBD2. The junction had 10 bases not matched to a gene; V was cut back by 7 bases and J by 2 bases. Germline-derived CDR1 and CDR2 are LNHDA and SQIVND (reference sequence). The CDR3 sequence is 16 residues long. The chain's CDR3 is CASTESGGVNTGELFF. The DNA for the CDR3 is TGTGCCAGTACCGAAAGTGGGGGGGTAAACACCGGGGAGCTGTTTTTT.

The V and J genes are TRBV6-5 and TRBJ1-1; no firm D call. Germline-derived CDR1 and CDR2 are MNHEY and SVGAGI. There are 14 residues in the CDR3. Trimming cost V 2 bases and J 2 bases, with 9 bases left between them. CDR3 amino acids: CASSYDPINTEAFF. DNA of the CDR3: TGTGCCAGCAGTTACGACCCTATCAACACTGAAGCTTTCTTT.

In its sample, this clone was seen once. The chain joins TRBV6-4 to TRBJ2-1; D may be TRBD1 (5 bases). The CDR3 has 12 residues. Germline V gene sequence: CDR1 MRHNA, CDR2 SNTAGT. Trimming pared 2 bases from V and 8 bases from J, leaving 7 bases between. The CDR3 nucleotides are TGTGCCAGCAGTGACAGGGGTCATGAGCAGTTCTTC. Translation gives CASSDRGHEQFF.

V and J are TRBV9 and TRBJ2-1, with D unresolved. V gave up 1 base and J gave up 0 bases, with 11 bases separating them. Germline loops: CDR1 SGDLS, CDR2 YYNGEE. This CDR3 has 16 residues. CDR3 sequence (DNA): TGTGCCAGCAGCGTAACCCCCGAGAGCTCCTACAATGAGCAGTTCTTC. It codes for CASSVTPESSYNEQFF.

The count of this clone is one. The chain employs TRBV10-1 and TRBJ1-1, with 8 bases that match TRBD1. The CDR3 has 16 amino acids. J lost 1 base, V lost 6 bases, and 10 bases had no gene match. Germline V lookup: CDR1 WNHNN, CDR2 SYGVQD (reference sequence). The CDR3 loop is CASRRTRDRKNTEAFF. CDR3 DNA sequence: TGCGCCAGCAGACGAACCCGGGACAGGAAGAACACTGAAGCTTTCTTT.

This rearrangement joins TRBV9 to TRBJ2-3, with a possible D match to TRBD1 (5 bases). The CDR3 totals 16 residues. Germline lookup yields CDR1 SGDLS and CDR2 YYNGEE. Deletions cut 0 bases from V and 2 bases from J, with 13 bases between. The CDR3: CASSVVGAAFTDTQYF. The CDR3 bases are TGTGCCAGCAGCGTAGTAGGGGCCGCCTTCACAGATACGCAGTATTTT.

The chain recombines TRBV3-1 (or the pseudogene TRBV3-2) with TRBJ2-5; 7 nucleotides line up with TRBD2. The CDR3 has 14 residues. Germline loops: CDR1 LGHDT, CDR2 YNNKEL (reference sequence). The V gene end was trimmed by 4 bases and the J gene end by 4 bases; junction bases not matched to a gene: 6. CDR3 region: CASSLTTSRETQYF. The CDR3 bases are TGTGCCAGCAGCCTCACGACTAGCCGAGAGACCCAGTACTTC.

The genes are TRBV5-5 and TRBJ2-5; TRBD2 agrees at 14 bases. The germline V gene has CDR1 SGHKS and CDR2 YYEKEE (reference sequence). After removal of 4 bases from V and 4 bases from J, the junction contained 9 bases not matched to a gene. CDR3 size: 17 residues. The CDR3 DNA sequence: TGTGCCAGCAGCCCGGACAGGGGACTAGCGGGGGTAGAGACCCAGTACTTC. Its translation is CASSPDRGLAGVETQYF.

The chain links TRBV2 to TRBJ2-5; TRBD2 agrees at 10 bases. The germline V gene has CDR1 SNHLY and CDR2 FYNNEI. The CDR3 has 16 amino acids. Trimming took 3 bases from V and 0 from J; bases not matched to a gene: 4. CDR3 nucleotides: TGTGCCAGCAGTGACGATCTAGCGGGGGACCAAGAGACCCAGTACTTC. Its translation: CASSDDLAGDQETQYF.

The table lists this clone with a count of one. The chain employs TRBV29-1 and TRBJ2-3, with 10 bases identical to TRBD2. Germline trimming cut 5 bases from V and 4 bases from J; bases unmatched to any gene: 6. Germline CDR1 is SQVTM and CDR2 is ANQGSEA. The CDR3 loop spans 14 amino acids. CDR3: CSVPSGSGADTQYF. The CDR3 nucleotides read TGCAGCGTTCCTAGCGGGAGTGGGGCAGATACGCAGTATTTT.

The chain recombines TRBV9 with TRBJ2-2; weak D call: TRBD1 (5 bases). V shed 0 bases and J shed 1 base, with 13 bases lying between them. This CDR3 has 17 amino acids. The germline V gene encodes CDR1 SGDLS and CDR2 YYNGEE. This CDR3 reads CASSVGRGPLNTGELFF. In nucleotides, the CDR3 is TGTGCCAGCAGCGTAGGTAGGGGCCCCCTGAACACCGGGGAGCTGTTTTTT. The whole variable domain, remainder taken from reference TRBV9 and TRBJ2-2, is DSGVTQTPKHLITATGQRVTLRCSPRSGDLSVYWYQQSLDQGLQFLIQYYNGEERAKGNILERFSAQQFPDLHSELNLSSLELGDSALYFCASSVGRGPLNTGELFFGEGSRLTVL.

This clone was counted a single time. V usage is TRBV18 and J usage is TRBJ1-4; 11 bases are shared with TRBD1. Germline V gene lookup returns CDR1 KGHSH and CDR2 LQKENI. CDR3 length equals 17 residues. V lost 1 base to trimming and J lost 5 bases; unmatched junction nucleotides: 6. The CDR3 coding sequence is TGTGCCAGCTCACCACGAGGGACAGGGGGGACGAATGAAAAACTGTTTTTT. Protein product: CASSPRGTGGTNEKLFF.

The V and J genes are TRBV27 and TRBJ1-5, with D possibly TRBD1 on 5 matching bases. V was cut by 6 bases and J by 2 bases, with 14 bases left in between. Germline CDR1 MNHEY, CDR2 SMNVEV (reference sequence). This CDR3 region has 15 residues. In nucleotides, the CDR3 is TGTGCCAGCAGGCTTGGGACGGACGGCAATCAGCCCCAGCATTTT. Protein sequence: CASRLGTDGNQPQHF.

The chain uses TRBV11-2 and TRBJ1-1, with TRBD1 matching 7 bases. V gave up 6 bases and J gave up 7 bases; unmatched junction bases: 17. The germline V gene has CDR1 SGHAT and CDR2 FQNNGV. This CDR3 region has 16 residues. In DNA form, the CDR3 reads TGTGCCAGCAGAAACATTAAGGGGCAGGGGGTTCTTGAAGCTTTCTTT. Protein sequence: CASRNIKGQGVLEAFF.

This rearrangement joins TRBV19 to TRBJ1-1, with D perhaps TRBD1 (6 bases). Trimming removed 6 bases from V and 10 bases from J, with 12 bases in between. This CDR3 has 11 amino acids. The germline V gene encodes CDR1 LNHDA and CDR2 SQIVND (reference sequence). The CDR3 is CASRLGGVAFF. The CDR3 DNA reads TGTGCCAGTAGGTTGGGGGGCGTAGCTTTCTTT.

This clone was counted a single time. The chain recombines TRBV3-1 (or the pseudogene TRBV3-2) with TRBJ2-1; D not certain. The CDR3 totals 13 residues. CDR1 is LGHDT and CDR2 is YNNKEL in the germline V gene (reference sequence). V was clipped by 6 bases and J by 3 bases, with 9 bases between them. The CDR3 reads CASSQRRYNEQFF. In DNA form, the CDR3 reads TGTGCCAGCAGTCAGCGTCGCTACAATGAGCAGTTCTTC.

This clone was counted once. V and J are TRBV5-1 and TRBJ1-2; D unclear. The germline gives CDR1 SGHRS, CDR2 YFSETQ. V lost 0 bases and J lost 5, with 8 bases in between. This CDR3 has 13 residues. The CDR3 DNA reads TGCGCCAGCAGCTTGGACGGGGATTATGGCTACACCTTC. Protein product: CASSLDGDYGYTF.